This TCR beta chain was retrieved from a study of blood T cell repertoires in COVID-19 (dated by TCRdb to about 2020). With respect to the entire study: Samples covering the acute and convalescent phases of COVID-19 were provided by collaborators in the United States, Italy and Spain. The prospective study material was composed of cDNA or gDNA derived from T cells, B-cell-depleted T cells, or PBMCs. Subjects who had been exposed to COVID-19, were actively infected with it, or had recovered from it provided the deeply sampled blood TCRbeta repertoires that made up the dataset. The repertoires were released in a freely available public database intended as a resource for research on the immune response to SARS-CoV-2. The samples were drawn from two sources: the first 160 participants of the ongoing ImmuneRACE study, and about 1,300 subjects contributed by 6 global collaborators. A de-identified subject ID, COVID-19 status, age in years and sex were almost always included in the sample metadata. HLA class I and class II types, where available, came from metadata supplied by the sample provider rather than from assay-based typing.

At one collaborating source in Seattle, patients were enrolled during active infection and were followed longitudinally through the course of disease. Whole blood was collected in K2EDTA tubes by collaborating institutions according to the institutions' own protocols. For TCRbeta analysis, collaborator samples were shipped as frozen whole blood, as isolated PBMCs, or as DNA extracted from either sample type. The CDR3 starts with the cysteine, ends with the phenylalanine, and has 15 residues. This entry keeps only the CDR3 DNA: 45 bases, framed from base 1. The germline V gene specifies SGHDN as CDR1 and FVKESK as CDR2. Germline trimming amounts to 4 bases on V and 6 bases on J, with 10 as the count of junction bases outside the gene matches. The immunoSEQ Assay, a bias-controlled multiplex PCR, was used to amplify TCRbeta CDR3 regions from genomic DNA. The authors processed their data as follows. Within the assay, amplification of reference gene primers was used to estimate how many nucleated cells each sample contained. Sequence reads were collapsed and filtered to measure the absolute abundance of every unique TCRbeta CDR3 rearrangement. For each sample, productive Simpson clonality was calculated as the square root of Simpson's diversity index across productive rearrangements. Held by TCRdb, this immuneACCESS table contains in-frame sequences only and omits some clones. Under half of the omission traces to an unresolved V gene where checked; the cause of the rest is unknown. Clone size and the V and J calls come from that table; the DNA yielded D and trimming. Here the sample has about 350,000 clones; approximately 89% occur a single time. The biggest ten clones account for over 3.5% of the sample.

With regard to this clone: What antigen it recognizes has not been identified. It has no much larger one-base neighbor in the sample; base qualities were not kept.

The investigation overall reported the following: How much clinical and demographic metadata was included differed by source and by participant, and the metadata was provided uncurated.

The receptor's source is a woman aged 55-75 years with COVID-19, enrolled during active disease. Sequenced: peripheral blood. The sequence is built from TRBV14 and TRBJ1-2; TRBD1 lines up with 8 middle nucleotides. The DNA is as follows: TGTGCCAGCAGCCGACTAACCGGGACAGGTGATGGCTACACCTTC. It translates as CASSRLTGTGDGYTF.